This entry lists 15 T cell receptor beta chains sequenced from one sample in a study of cytomegalovirus exposure and HLA in healthy donors. It was with 60 Vbeta and 13 Jbeta primers that the PCR ran. Some clones are missing from TCRdb's copy, which holds only in-frame ones; the method was immunoSEQ multiplex PCR. The sample holds about 83,000 clones. Material: PBMCs. The receptors were gathered from a man younger than 35 in good health and CMV-seropositive.

The rearrangement joins TRBV4-2 to TRBJ2-3; unclear D gene. The CDR3 is 12 residues long. Trimming pared 2 bases from V and 10 bases from J, leaving 10 bases between. The germline V gene has CDR1 LGHNA and CDR2 YNFKEQ. The CDR3 here is CASSQSVYAQYF. The CDR3 region has the DNA TGTGCCAGCAGCCAATCTGTCTACGCGCAGTATTTT.

The CDR3: CASSSGQEEGGYTF. In DNA, the CDR3 is TGTGCCAGCAGCTCGGGACAGGAGGAGGGAGGCTACACCTTC. V and J are TRBV11-2 and TRBJ1-2, with TRBD1 identical over 8 bases. The CDR3 is 14 residues long. The junction had 9 bases not matched to a gene; V was cut back by 4 bases and J by 8 bases. CDR1 is SGHAT and CDR2 is FQNNGV in the germline V gene.

V gene TRBV7-9 combines with J gene TRBJ2-7; possible D gene TRBD1, 5 bases. Trimming removed 10 bases at V and 2 bases at J, with 18 bases between. Germline loops: CDR1 SEHNR, CDR2 FQNEAQ (reference sequence). The CDR3 spans 14 residues. The CDR3 sequence is CATLQRGIPYEQYF. The CDR3, as DNA: TGTGCCACCCTACAAAGGGGCATCCCCTACGAGCAGTACTTC. Based on the CDR3 plus reference TRBV7-9 and TRBJ2-7, the full variable domain is DTGVSQNPRHKITKRGQNVTFRCDPISEHNRLYWYRQTLGQGPEFLTYFQNEAQLEKSRLLSDRFSAERPKGSFSTLEIQRTEQGDSAMYLCATLQRGIPYEQYFGPGTRLTVT.

The genes are TRBV9 and TRBJ1-1; TRBD1 matches at 9 bases. The CDR3 covers 15 residues. The ends lost 0 bases at V and 9 bases at J; junction bases unmatched: 9. Germline CDR1 and CDR2: SGDLS and YYNGEE. CDR3 amino acids: CASSVATPGTGKAFF. CDR3 sequence (DNA): TGTGCCAGCAGCGTAGCTACCCCTGGGACAGGGAAAGCTTTCTTT.

This chain uses TRBV29-1 with TRBJ1-2; 10 positions agree with TRBD1. In germline, CDR1 is SQVTM, CDR2 ANQGSEA. CDR3 length: 14 residues. After removal of 3 bases from V and 5 bases from J, the junction contained 6 bases not matched to a gene. The CDR3 DNA sequence: TGCAGCGTTGAGGGGGACAGGGGTCGATATGGCTACACCTTC. Translating it yields CSVEGDRGRYGYTF.

V usage is TRBV9 and J usage is TRBJ1-2, with 7 bases lining up with TRBD1. The germline CDR1 and CDR2 sequences are SGDLS and YYNGEE. This CDR3 has 15 amino acids. Trimming at V came to 0 bases and at J to 4 bases, leaving 6 bases not matched to a gene. The CDR3 region is CASSVVLGGGYGYTF. CDR3 nucleotide sequence: TGTGCCAGCAGCGTAGTTCTAGGGGGCGGCTATGGCTACACCTTC.

The CDR3 nucleotides read TGTGCCAGCAGCGTAGGAGCTGAAAGCTACAATGAGCAGTTCTTC. It encodes CASSVGAESYNEQFF. The chain joins TRBV9 to TRBJ2-1, with D uncertain. This CDR3 has 15 amino acids. Germline V gene data show CDR1 as SGDLS and CDR2 as YYNGEE. The V gene lost 0 bases and the J gene lost 3 bases, with 10 bases spanning the gap.

A remark on this clone: Its ends do not fully match the called genes, so a read error is possible. This chain joins TRBV19 and TRBJ1-1; 7 bases are shared with TRBD1. Germline CDR1 reads LNHDA; CDR2 reads SQIVND (reference sequence). The CDR3 length is 15 residues. The CDR3: CASSPTGNQYTEDFF. The CDR3 bases are TGTGCCAGTAGCCCGACAGGGAACCAGTACACTGAAGATTTCTTT.

The genes are TRBV4-1 and TRBJ2-7, with 7 nucleotides matching TRBD1. The CDR3 spans 15 residues. The ends lost 3 bases at V and 3 bases at J; junction bases unmatched: 8. The germline V gene encodes CDR1 MGHRA and CDR2 YSYEKL. CDR3 region: CASSHEGALDYEQYF. DNA for the CDR3: TGCGCCAGCAGCCATGAGGGGGCATTAGACTACGAGCAGTACTTC.

The chain carries TRBV9 and TRBJ2-7; 8 positions match TRBD2. This CDR3 is built from 18 residues. V lost 0 bases to trimming and J lost 2 bases; unmatched junction nucleotides: 13. Germline V gene sequence: CDR1 SGDLS, CDR2 YYNGEE. The CDR3 nucleotides read TGTGCCAGCAGCGTAGCTCCCGCTGGGGCGGGGGGACCCTACGAGCAGTACTTC. This codes for CASSVAPAGAGGPYEQYF.

On this clone: At one boundary the junction diverges from the germline segment, which might be a read error. The chain is built from TRBV9 and TRBJ2-1; maybe TRBD2 (5 bases). Germline CDR1 SGDLS, CDR2 YYNGEE. The CDR3 is 15 residues long. The CDR3 DNA is TGTGCCAGCAGCGTAGTAGCGAGCTCCGACAATGAGCAGTTCTTC. Its translation is CASSVVASSDNEQFF.

The genes are TRBV6-1 and TRBJ1-5; 7 bases line up with TRBD1. V lost 2 bases, J lost 7 bases, and 8 bases stayed unmatched. Per germline, CDR1 MNHNS and CDR2 SASEGT. This CDR3 spans 15 amino acids. The CDR3 loop is CASSERGRGYQPQHF. The CDR3 nucleotides read TGTGCCAGCAGTGAAAGGGGCAGGGGGTACCAGCCCCAGCATTTT.

V usage is TRBV5-4 and J usage is TRBJ1-6, with D maybe TRBD1 (6 bases). With 6 bases removed from V and 4 bases from J, the gap between germline ends came to 11 bases. This CDR3 contains 14 residues. Germline V lookup: CDR1 SGHNT, CDR2 YYREEE (reference sequence). The CDR3 loop reads CASTLQGYNSPLHF. CDR3 DNA: TGTGCCAGCACCTTACAGGGATATAATTCACCCCTCCACTTT.

As regards this clone: Other DNA sequences in the same sample also yield this CDR3. V usage is TRBV5-6 and J usage is TRBJ2-7; D is ambiguous. The CDR3 contains 14 residues. Deletions cut 4 bases from V and 4 bases from J, with 15 bases between. The germline CDR1 and CDR2 sequences are SGHDT and YYEEEE. The CDR3: CASSIGVVPYEQYF. CDR3 DNA: TGTGCCAGCAGCATCGGAGTGGTACCTTACGAGCAGTACTTC.

The chain has TRBV7-8 and TRBJ1-2; no clear D. The CDR3 length is 14 residues. CDR1 and CDR2 from the germline V gene are SGHVS and FQNEAQ. The germline V and J ends were trimmed by 5 bases and 3 bases, with 13 bases remaining between them. The DNA of the CDR3 is TGTGCCAGCAGCCCCCTCGGAGAGCACTATGGCTACACCTTC. Encoded protein: CASSPLGEHYGYTF.